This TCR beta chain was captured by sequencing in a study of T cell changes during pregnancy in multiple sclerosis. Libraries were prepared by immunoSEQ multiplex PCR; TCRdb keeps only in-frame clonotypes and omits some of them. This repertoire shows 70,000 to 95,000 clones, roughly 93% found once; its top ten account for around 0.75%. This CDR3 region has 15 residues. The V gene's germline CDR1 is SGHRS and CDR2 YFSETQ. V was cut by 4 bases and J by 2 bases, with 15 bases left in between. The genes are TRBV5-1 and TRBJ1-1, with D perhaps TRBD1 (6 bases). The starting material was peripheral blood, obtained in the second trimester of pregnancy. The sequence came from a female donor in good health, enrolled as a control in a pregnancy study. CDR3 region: CASSPEGGRNTEAFF. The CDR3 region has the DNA TGCGCCAGCAGCCCGGAGGGGGGGCGCAACACTGAAGCTTTCTTT.